Sequencing of this T cell receptor beta chain was carried out in a study of blood T cells in healthy people across ages. A second PCR of about 6 to 12 cycles used a sample-barcoded 5' primer and a J-beta primer mix. TCRdb independently ran MiXCR on the 5' RACE reads; one entry per CDR3 protein. The sample includes about 580,000 distinct CDR3 sequences, roughly 48% seen only once; the top ten take around 23%. This CDR3 comprises 14 residues. Germline CDR1 MDHEN, CDR2 SYDVKM. Extraction yielded at least 6 micrograms of total RNA per sample. Note on this clonotype: At one end the junction does not follow the germline gene, possibly because of a read error.

Material for sequencing was blood. The chain joins TRBV28 to TRBJ1-2; perhaps TRBD1 as D (6 bases). The origin of this receptor is an elderly man in good health. CDR3 in amino acids: CTSSPRDRPNGYTF. In DNA, the CDR3 is TGTACCAGCAGTCCCAGAGACAGGCCCAATGGCTACACCTTC.